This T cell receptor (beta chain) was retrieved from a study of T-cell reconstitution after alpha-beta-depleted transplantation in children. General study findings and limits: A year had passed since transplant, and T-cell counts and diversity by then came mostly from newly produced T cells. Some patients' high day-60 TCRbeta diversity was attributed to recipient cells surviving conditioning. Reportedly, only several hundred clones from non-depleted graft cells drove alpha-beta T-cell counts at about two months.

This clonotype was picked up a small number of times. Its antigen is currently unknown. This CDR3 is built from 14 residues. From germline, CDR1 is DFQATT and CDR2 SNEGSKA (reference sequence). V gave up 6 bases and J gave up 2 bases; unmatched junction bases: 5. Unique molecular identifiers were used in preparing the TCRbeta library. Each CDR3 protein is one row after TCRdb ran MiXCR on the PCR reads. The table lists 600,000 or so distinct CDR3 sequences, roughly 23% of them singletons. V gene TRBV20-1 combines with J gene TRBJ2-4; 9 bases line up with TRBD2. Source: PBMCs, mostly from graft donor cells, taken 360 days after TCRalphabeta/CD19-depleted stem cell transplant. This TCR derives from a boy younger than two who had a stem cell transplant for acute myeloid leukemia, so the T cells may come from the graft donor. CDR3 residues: CSAWLAGTKNIQYF. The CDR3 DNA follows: TGCAGTGCGTGGCTAGCGGGGACCAAAAACATTCAGTACTTC.